Shown below are 26 T cell receptor beta chains from a single sample sequenced in a study of glioma-infiltrating T cells. Amplification of TCR alpha and beta CDR3 regions from RNA used iRepertoire nested multiplex PCR. TCRdb fed the multiplex PCR reads into MiXCR, producing one record per CDR3 protein. The repertoire includes 95,000 to 150,000 distinct CDR3 sequences, roughly 24% of them detected once, and around 15% sits in the top ten. The sequenced sample was glioma tissue, nonneoplastic brain tissue, or PBMCs (not recorded which). The origin of the receptors is a human donor with low-grade glioma or glioblastoma, undergoing nonglioma brain surgery, or in good health (not recorded which).

The chain recombines TRBV29-1 with TRBJ2-5; D unresolved. V gave up 7 bases and J gave up 4 bases, with 13 bases separating them. The germline V gene has CDR1 SQVTM and CDR2 ANQGSEA. This CDR3 region has 12 residues. In DNA, the CDR3 is TGCAGCGCCGAAGACATGGGAGAGACCCAGTACTTC. Translation gives CSAEDMGETQYF.

CDR3 in DNA: TGTGCCACCAGCAAAGACAGGGACAGTGAAAAACTGTTTTTT. As protein: CATSKDRDSEKLFF. V and J are TRBV15 and TRBJ1-4; 7 positions agree with TRBD1. V lost 4 bases, J lost 7 bases, and 6 bases stayed unmatched. Germline loops: CDR1 LNHNV, CDR2 YYDKDF (reference sequence). The CDR3 length is 14 residues. The variable domain in full, with the rest retrieved from reference TRBV15 and TRBJ1-4, is DAMVIQNPRYQVTQFGKPVTLSCSQTLNHNVMYWYQQKSSQAPKLLFHYYDKDFNNEADTPDNFQSRRPNTSFCFLDIRSPGLGDTAMYLCATSKDRDSEKLFFGSGTQLSVL.

There are many counts of this clonotype. This chain connects TRBV3-1 to TRBJ2-7; TRBD2 matches 8 bases. The length of the CDR3 is 15 residues. The germline V gene has CDR1 LGHDT and CDR2 YNNKEL (reference sequence). V lost 1 base, J lost 4 bases, and 6 bases stayed unmatched. CDR3 region: CASSQVVAGRYEQYF. In DNA, the CDR3 is TGTGCCAGCAGCCAAGTGGTAGCGGGACGATACGAGCAGTACTTC.

This clonotype was seen ten or more times. CDR3 DNA: TGTGCCAGCACCCGGGGGGTTGAGAACACTGAAGCTTTCTTT. Its protein is CASTRGVENTEAFF. J is TRBJ1-1 and V is TRBV7-9; TRBD1 might be the D (5 bases). The CDR3 runs 14 residues. The germline V and J ends were trimmed by 7 bases and 1 base, with 13 bases remaining between them. Germline V gives CDR1 SEHNR, CDR2 FQNEAQ (reference sequence).

This clonotype was seen repeatedly, ten times or more. J is TRBJ2-7 and V is TRBV7-2; possible D gene TRBD2, 6 bases. The germline V gene encodes CDR1 SGHTA and CDR2 FQGNSA. V lost 4 bases and J lost 2, with 15 bases in between. CDR3 length: 15 amino acids. CDR3 sequence reads: CASSSPGVAPYEQYF. CDR3 nucleotide sequence: TGTGCCAGCAGCTCTCCGGGGGTCGCGCCCTACGAGCAGTACTTC.

This clonotype was seen at least ten times. The V call is TRBV10-3, the J call TRBJ1-1; TRBD1 is a possible D gene (5 bases). The germline gives CDR1 ENHRY, CDR2 SYGVKD. V was cut by 4 bases and J by 0 bases, with 12 bases left in between. The CDR3 is made up of 15 amino acids. CDR3 in DNA: TGTGCCATCAGTGGAAACCGGGACTTGAACACTGAAGCTTTCTTT. Protein product: CAISGNRDLNTEAFF.

A note on this clonotype: The junction departs from the called germline gene at one end, perhaps through a read error. The rearrangement joins TRBV6-1 to TRBJ1-1; a possible D gene is TRBD1 (6 bases). Germline values: CDR1 MNHNS, CDR2 SASEGT. The CDR3 totals 12 residues. CDR3 protein: CATGGQRVESFF. The CDR3 region has the DNA TGTGCCACAGGAGGACAGAGGGTTGAATCTTTCTTT.

This chain connects TRBV20-1 to TRBJ2-3, with a possible D match to TRBD2 (5 bases). V dropped 1 base and J dropped 1 base, with 12 bases sitting between them. This CDR3 is built from 15 residues. Germline CDR1 reads DFQATT; CDR2 reads SNEGSKA (reference sequence). The CDR3 DNA reads TGCAGTGCTAGAGTACAGACTATCGGCACAGATACGCAGTATTTT. Amino acid sequence: CSARVQTIGTDTQYF.

This clonotype was recorded a few times. The chain uses TRBV29-1 and TRBJ2-2; D uncertain. V lost 2 bases, J lost 6 bases, and 1 base lay in between. This CDR3 spans 10 amino acids. Germline V gene sequence: CDR1 SQVTM, CDR2 ANQGSEA. The CDR3 here is CSVESGELFF. The CDR3 DNA reads TGCAGCGTTGAATCCGGGGAGCTGTTTTTT.

Ten or more counts support this clonotype. The chain combines TRBV19 with TRBJ1-5; D is perhaps TRBD1 (6 bases). The CDR3 is 15 amino acids. Germline lookup yields CDR1 LNHDA and CDR2 SQIVND (reference sequence). The V end lost 2 bases, the J end lost 2 bases, and 10 bases lay between the germline ends. The CDR3 loop reads CASSITGKGNQPQHF. The DNA for the CDR3 is TGTGCCAGTAGTATAACAGGGAAAGGCAATCAGCCCCAGCATTTT.

About this clonotype itself: A junction end diverges from the germline sequence, so it may reflect a read error. The V and J genes are TRBV20-1 and TRBJ1-1; TRBD1 might be the D (5 bases). The CDR3 is 11 residues long. Germline CDR1 reads DFQATT; CDR2 reads SNEGSKA (reference sequence). CDR3 coding DNA: TGCAGTGTGGACGGAGGGACTGAAACTTTCTTT. Protein product: CSVDGGTETFF.

This clonotype occurred many times. This sequence joins TRBV20-1 and TRBJ1-1, with D perhaps TRBD1 (6 bases). CDR1 DFQATT and CDR2 SNEGSKA come from the germline V gene (reference sequence). V lost 6 bases and J 4 bases, leaving 15 bases between the germline ends. The CDR3 is 13 amino acids. The CDR3 nucleotides read TGCAGTGCGTACAGGGTGGAGGCCACTGAAGCTTTCTTT. As protein: CSAYRVEATEAFF.

With respect to this clonotype: Lacking the conserved final phenylalanine or tryptophan, this CDR3 likely reflects a read error. The chain joins TRBV6-4 to TRBJ1-1, with D unresolved. Germline V lookup: CDR1 MRHNA, CDR2 SNTAGT. The CDR3 is 13 residues long. Trimming took 3 bases from V and 3 from J, leaving 8 bases between them. Written as DNA, the CDR3 is TGTGCCAGCAGTGAACTGAGCGACACTGAAGCTTTCCTT. Amino acid sequence: CASSELSDTEAFL.

Ten or more counts support this clonotype. This chain connects TRBV6-6 to TRBJ2-1, with TRBD2 matching over 15 bases. The CDR3 has 18 amino acids. V lost 2 bases, J lost 5 bases, and 7 bases stayed unmatched. Germline CDR1 is MNHNY and CDR2 is SVGAGI (reference sequence). CDR3 sequence (DNA): TGTGCCAGCAGTTACGGACTAGCGGGAGGGTGGGGACACAATGAGCAGTTCTTC. Residues: CASSYGLAGGWGHNEQFF.

This clonotype was observed a handful of times. V usage is TRBV30 and J usage is TRBJ1-2; no reliable D call. The ends were cut back, 0 bases at V and 0 bases at J, with 5 bases in the middle. Germline V gene lookup returns CDR1 GTSNPN and CDR2 SVGIG (reference sequence). The CDR3 runs 13 residues. This CDR3 reads CAWSVSPNYGYTF. CDR3 nucleotide sequence: TGTGCCTGGAGTGTATCACCTAACTATGGCTACACCTTC.

Worth noting for this clonotype: An end of the junction does not agree with germline; a read error may underlie this. The chain has TRBV27 and TRBJ2-7, with 11 bases matching TRBD2. CDR3 length: 14 amino acids. Germline loops: CDR1 MNHEY, CDR2 SMNVEV (reference sequence). The CDR3 loop reads CATRNSGRVSEQCF. The CDR3 coding sequence is TGTGCCACCCGGAATAGCGGGAGGGTTAGCGAGCAGTGCTTC.

The chain is built from TRBV19 and TRBJ1-5; a possible D gene is TRBD1 (6 bases). Trimming removed 7 bases at V and 3 bases at J, with 16 bases between. This CDR3 has 15 residues. CDR1 and CDR2 from the germline V gene are LNHDA and SQIVND (reference sequence). The CDR3 DNA reads as TGTGCCAGTAATAGGGTCGGACAGTTCAATCAGCCCCAGCATTTT. This gives the protein CASNRVGQFNQPQHF.

In the case of this clonotype: A much larger clone lies one base from this, so it may be a read error. The V call is TRBV7-8, the J call TRBJ2-1, with D hard to call. V was shortened by 4 bases and J by 1 base, with 11 bases between the two germline ends. CDR3 length: 15 amino acids. Germline CDR1 reads SGHVS; CDR2 reads FQNEAQ. The CDR3 region is CASSSSLGSYNEQFF. The CDR3 DNA reads as TGTGCCAGCAGCTCATCGTTAGGGTCCTACAATGAGCAGTTCTTC.

This clonotype was seen a handful of times. The chain carries TRBV7-9 and TRBJ2-1, with 9 bases fitting TRBD2. The V gene's germline CDR1 is SEHNR and CDR2 FQNEAQ (reference sequence). Trimming at V came to 1 base and at J to 9 bases, leaving 4 bases not matched to a gene. The CDR3 length is 14 residues. CDR3 nucleotides: TGTGCCAGCAGCTTAGGGACTAGCGAGGTTGAGCAGTTCTTC. It is translated as CASSLGTSEVEQFF. Combining the CDR3 with reference TRBV7-9 and TRBJ2-1 gives the whole variable domain DTGVSQNPRHKITKRGQNVTFRCDPISEHNRLYWYRQTLGQGPEFLTYFQNEAQLEKSRLLSDRFSAERPKGSFSTLEIQRTEQGDSAMYLCASSLGTSEVEQFFGPGTRLTVL.

Many counts were recorded for this clonotype. The chain is built from TRBV7-9 and TRBJ1-2; D not resolved. Germline CDR1 and CDR2: SEHNR and FQNEAQ (reference sequence). The CDR3 has 13 residues. V dropped 3 bases and J dropped 4 bases, with 9 bases sitting between them. CDR3 nucleotides: TGTGCCAGCAGCTTGCCGGGGAGCTATGGCTACACCTTC. This encodes CASSLPGSYGYTF.

As regards this clonotype: One base away lies a much larger clone, so this may be a sequencing read error. The chain couples TRBV2 to TRBJ1-2, with D possibly matching TRBD1 (5 bases). V lost 6 bases and J lost 9, with 14 bases in between. Germline CDR1 reads SNHLY; CDR2 reads FYNNEI. The CDR3 has 12 residues. CDR3 sequence (DNA): TGTGCCAGCAGGGGGACGGAAAAGAGCTACACCTTC. This translates into CASRGTEKSYTF.

This clonotype occurred many times. This chain connects TRBV28 to TRBJ1-3; D unresolved. The CDR3 is made up of 15 amino acids. Deletions cut 4 bases from V and 7 bases from J, with 17 bases between. Germline V gene data show CDR1 as MDHEN and CDR2 as SYDVKM. This CDR3 reads CASSSLGRNANTIYF. The CDR3 DNA is TGTGCCAGCAGTTCTTTAGGTAGAAACGCGAACACCATATATTTT.

There are a few counts of this clonotype. This chain connects TRBV7-6 to TRBJ2-1; 8 bases align to TRBD2. Germline V gene sequence: CDR1 SGHVS, CDR2 FNYEAQ. The V and J ends lost 2 bases and 3 bases, in that order; junction bases with no gene match: 15. There are 19 residues in the CDR3. DNA for the CDR3: TGTGCCAGCAGCTTAATCCCCCGGGGGGGGAAGCGGGGCTACAATGAGCAGTTCTTC. Its translation: CASSLIPRGGKRGYNEQFF.

This clonotype showed up many times. This rearrangement joins TRBV20-1 to TRBJ1-2, with unresolved D. V was pared by 3 bases and J by 7 bases, with 12 bases between. This CDR3 spans 12 amino acids. Looked up from germline, CDR1 is DFQATT and CDR2 is SNEGSKA (reference sequence). CDR3 in DNA: TGCAGTGCTAGGAGGGTGCTCGGTGGCTACACCTTC. It encodes CSARRVLGGYTF.

This clonotype was seen ten or more times. The rearrangement uses TRBV19 and TRBJ2-1, with 12 nucleotides matching TRBD1. CDR1 is LNHDA, CDR2 SQIVND, per germline (reference sequence). The CDR3 runs 15 residues. V was pared by 3 bases and J by 8 bases, with 5 bases of the junction left unmatched. CDR3 nucleotide sequence: TGTGCCAGTAGTATCGGGGACAGGGGGCTTGATGAGCAGTTCTTC. Its translation: CASSIGDRGLDEQFF.

This clonotype was counted ten times or more. The chain recombines TRBV2 with TRBJ2-6, with TRBD1 as a possible D gene (5 bases). Trimming pared 4 bases from V and 2 bases from J, leaving 6 bases between. The CDR3 is 14 residues long. Germline V CDR1 and CDR2: SNHLY, FYNNEI. The CDR3 sequence is CASSAGTGANVLTF. Written as DNA, the CDR3 is TGTGCCAGCAGTGCAGGGACTGGGGCCAACGTCCTGACTTTC.